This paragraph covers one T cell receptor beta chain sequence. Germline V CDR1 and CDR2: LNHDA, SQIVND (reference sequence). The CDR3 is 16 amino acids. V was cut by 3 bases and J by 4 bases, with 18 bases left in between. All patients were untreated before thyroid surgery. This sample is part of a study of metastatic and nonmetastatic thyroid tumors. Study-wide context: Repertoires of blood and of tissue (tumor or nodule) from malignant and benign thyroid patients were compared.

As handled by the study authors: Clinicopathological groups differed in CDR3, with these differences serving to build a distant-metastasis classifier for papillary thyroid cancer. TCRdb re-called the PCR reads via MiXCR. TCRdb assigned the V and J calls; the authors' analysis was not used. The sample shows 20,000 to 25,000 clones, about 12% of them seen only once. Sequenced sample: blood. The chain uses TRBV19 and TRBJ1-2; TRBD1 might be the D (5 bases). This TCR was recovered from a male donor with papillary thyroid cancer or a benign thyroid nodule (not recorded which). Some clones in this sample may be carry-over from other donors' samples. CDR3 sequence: CASSIDSVSPIYGYTF. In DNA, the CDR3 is TGTGCCAGTAGTATCGACAGCGTCTCGCCCATCTATGGCTACACCTTC.